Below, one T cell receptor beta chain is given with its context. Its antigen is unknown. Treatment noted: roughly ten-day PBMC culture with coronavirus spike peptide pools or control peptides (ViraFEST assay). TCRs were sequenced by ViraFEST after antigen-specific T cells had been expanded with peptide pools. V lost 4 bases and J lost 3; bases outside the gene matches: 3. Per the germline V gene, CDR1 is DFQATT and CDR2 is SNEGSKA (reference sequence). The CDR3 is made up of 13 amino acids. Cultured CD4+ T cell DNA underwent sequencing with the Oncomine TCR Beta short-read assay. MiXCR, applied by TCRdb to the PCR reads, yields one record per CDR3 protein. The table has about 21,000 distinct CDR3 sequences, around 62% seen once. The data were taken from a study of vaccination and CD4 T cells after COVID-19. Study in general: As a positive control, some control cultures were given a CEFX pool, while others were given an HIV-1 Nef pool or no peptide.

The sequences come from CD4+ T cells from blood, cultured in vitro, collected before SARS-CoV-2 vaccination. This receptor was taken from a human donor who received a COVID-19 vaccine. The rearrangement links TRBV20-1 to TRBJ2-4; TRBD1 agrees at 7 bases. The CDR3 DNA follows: TGCAGTGCTAAGGGGGCGGGCAAAAACATTCAGTACTTC. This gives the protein CSAKGAGKNIQYF.